The source of this T cell receptor (beta chain) is a study of PD-L1 blockade in urothelial cancer (dated by TCRdb to the late 2010s). For the study in its entirety: Every patient began therapy in the mid-2010s and was given atezolizumab 1,200 mg intravenously every 3 weeks. Blood samples gave a median of around 130,000 T cells and tens of thousands of unique TCRs, with a median clonality of about 0.078. Durable clinical benefit was achieved by nine patients but not by the remaining 20. Somatic, immune and clinical correlates of response to PD-L1 blockade with atezolizumab in urothelial cancer were the focus of an exploratory multi-omic analysis. Pretreatment tumor samples and matched peripheral blood, collected serially before and after atezolizumab treatment, underwent TCR sequencing. Pretreatment blood TCR-seq was available for about 30 patients, at least one posttreatment blood collection was obtained for approximately 25 patients, and tumor TCR-seq was available for approximately 25 patients. Blood samples were analyzed at 3 weeks after treatment start (second dose) and at 6 weeks after treatment start. In the same patients, pretreatment tumors underwent whole exome sequencing and RNA sequencing in addition to TCR sequencing. Patients had an ECOG performance status of 0 or 1 and had received between 0 and 3 prior chemotherapy regimens. About 90% of the roughly 29 patients were identified as males with urothelial cancer of bladder origin, and a prior smoking history was reported by 18 of 29 patients. Durable clinical benefit meant progression-free survival longer than 6 months, and TCR features were also tested against progression-free and overall survival.

The time point label, read with the paper, signifies: pretreatment peripheral blood. The cohort comprised around 30 patients with locally advanced or metastatic urothelial carcinoma treated at Memorial Sloan Kettering on a trial protocol. Peripheral blood mononuclear cells were collected pretreatment and during treatment, with between 1 and 8 total time points per patient. The Qiagen DNeasy Blood extraction kit was used to purify genomic DNA from total PBMCs and tumor samples. PBMCs were collected pretreatment and during treatment, and were isolated and stored as previously described. The germline V gene sets CDR1 to LGHNT and CDR2 to FRNRAP. V is trimmed back by 6 bases and J by 5 bases, and the junction contains 13 bases that no gene match accounts for. From cysteine to phenylalanine, the CDR3 is 15 amino acids long. Kept here is only the CDR3 DNA, which spans 45 bases and is read in frame from base 1.

Each PCR received spiked-in synthetic TCR analog templates so that absolute template abundance could be estimated from read counts. The immunoSEQ assay used bias-controlled V and J gene primers to amplify TCRbeta CDR3 regions from genomic DNA. Sequencing of rearranged TCRbeta segments was done at approximately 20X coverage. For the original study's pipeline: Clustering was used to correct sequencing errors, and CDR3s were annotated against IMGT to assign V, D and J genes. Downstream analyses used only productive TCRbeta rearrangements and left out out-of-frame or stop-codon sequences. To compute clonality, Shannon entropy was normalized by the log of the number of unique productive sequences and then subtracted from one. Fisher's exact test with Benjamini-Hochberg correction, using a cutoff of adjusted p below 0.01, was how clones that differed between time points or between blood and tumor were identified. The clones in this table, taken by TCRdb from immuneACCESS, are in-frame only. Not every clone is retained; where verified, under half of the shortfall comes from an unresolved V gene, and the cause of the rest is unknown. Clone size and V and J calls were adopted from that table, with D and trimming inferred from the DNA. Across this sample there are about 70,000 clones, with about 90% seen only once. The top ten constitute 3.5% to 5.5% of the sample.

As for this clone: Its antigen is still unknown. The sample holds no much larger clone one base away, and base qualities are not on file.

The research as a whole found: A pretreatment peripheral blood TCR clonality below the median was linked to improved progression-free and overall survival. Because the sample size was small (n of about 29) and many exploratory analyses were performed, the results are intended to be hypothesis-generating. Among patients with durable benefit, tumor-associated TCR clones showed greater expansion in peripheral blood 3 weeks after treatment started (n of about 20, p = 0.022).

Sequencing was performed on PBMCs, taken around atezolizumab (anti-PD-L1) treatment. Recombination connected TRBV12-5 to TRBJ2-7, with 7 bases aligning to TRBD1. The sequence was collected from a man between 65 and 80 years old with urothelial cancer. Here is the DNA: TGTGCTAGTGGGGAGCGCCAGGGGGTCCTTAACGAGCAGTACTTC. It specifies CASGERQGVLNEQYF.